The source of this T cell receptor beta chain is a study of beta chain features in type 1 diabetes. A word on this clone: Its antigen is unknown.

The authors reverse transcribed all of the isolated RNA, so sequencing captured expressed TCRB transcripts. Libraries were prepared by immunoSEQ multiplex PCR; TCRdb keeps only in-frame clonotypes and omits some of them. Of 250,000 to 300,000 clones in the sample, roughly an eighth were seen once. Overall study results and limits: Across all four CD4+ subsets, people with type 1 diabetes showed modestly shorter TCRB CDR3s.

The source is a man in his thirties or forties with type 1 diabetes. Sequencing input: naive CD4+ T cells from blood.

DNA of the CDR3: TGTGCCAGCAGTTTATCAACTCCCGGCACAGATACGCAGTATTTT. The encoded protein is CASSLSTPGTDTQYF. V gene TRBV28 combines with J gene TRBJ2-3; D is unclear. The CDR3 has 15 residues. The germline gives CDR1 MDHEN, CDR2 SYDVKM. With 1 base removed from V and 1 base from J, the gap between germline ends came to 9 bases. Looking up the rest from reference TRBV28 and TRBJ2-3 gives the full variable domain: DVKVTQSSRYLVKRTGEKVFLECVQDMDHENMFWYRQDPGLGLRLIYFSYDVKMKEKGDIPEGYSVSREKKERFSLILESASTNQTSMYLCASSLSTPGTDTQYFGPGTRLTVL.